This T cell receptor beta chain originates from a study of cytomegalovirus exposure and HLA in healthy donors. All the people who gave samples were healthy bone marrow donors. 13 Jbeta primers and 60 Vbeta primers were used for the PCR. Profiling relied on immunoSEQ multiplex PCR, and the TCRdb table lists in-frame clones only, not all of them. The table includes about 100,000 clones, approximately 76% detected once. Study-level results: HLA restriction was apparent for most CMV-associated TCR beta chains in a later analysis.

This clone has just a few counts. The target antigen is unknown. Losses at the gene ends were 5 bases for V and 8 bases for J; bases not matched to a gene: 7. This CDR3 contains 14 residues. Germline V gives CDR1 MNHNY, CDR2 SVGAGI (reference sequence). The chain combines TRBV6-6 with TRBJ1-4, with TRBD1 matching over 8 bases. This receptor was taken from a woman aged 55-75 years in good health and CMV-seropositive. Sequencing used PBMCs. The CDR3 spells CASSAGGASEKLFF. The CDR3 DNA is TGTGCCAGCAGTGCAGGGGGCGCGAGCGAAAAACTGTTTTTT.